Below are 12 T cell receptor beta chains sequenced from a single sample in a study of cytomegalovirus exposure and HLA in healthy donors. Clones were sequenced by immunoSEQ multiplex PCR, and TCRdb holds only the in-frame ones, with some missing. The sample records about 200,000 clones, 70% to 90% being singletons. The specimen was PBMCs. Receptors originate from a woman aged 18-30 years in good health and CMV-seronegative.

This clone appeared a single time. The V call is TRBV5-6, the J call TRBJ2-2, with D perhaps matching TRBD2 (5 bases). This CDR3 spans 12 amino acids. Trimming stripped 6 bases from V and 6 bases from J, with 9 bases between. Germline V gives CDR1 SGHDT, CDR2 YYEEEE. The CDR3 DNA reads TGTGCCAGCACACCGGGGTCCGGGGAGCTGTTTTTT. This codes for CASTPGSGELFF.

This rearrangement joins TRBV5-1 to TRBJ2-5; possible D gene TRBD2, 6 bases. Germline CDR1 and CDR2: SGHRS and YFSETQ. Trimming shortened V by 2 bases and J by 1 base, and 12 bases separated the two germline ends. The CDR3 has 15 residues. The CDR3: CASSFGPGVQETQYF. CDR3 coding DNA: TGCGCCAGCAGCTTCGGACCGGGGGTCCAAGAGACCCAGTACTTC.

This clone was counted only a few times. The chain carries TRBV6-1 and TRBJ2-7, with TRBD2 identical over 11 bases. Per germline, CDR1 MNHNS and CDR2 SASEGT. Trimming took 9 bases from V and 4 from J; bases not matched to a gene: 5. The CDR3 is 13 residues long. The CDR3: CASRLAGPYEQYF. The CDR3 coding sequence is TGTGCCAGTAGACTAGCGGGACCTTACGAGCAGTACTTC.

V gene TRBV10-3 combines with J gene TRBJ2-1; 9 positions agree with TRBD2. Germline V gene lookup returns CDR1 ENHRY and CDR2 SYGVKD. V was clipped by 8 bases and J by 10 bases; unmatched bases: 0. The CDR3 length is 10 residues. The DNA of the CDR3 is TGTGCCATCGGGACTAGCGAGCAGTTCTTC. The encoded protein is CAIGTSEQFF.

This chain joins TRBV13 and TRBJ2-1; 7 nucleotides match TRBD2. J lost 7 bases, V lost 2 bases, and 11 bases had no gene match. The CDR3 is 16 amino acids. CDR1 PRHDT and CDR2 FYEKMQ come from the germline V gene (reference sequence). For the CDR3, the DNA is TGTGCCAGCAGCTTAAATCCGGGAGGCCACGGGAATGAGCAGTTCTTC. Amino acids: CASSLNPGGHGNEQFF. The full variable domain, with the rest looked up from reference TRBV13 and TRBJ2-1, is AAGVIQSPRHLIKEKRETATLKCYPIPRHDTVYWYQQGPGQDPQFLISFYEKMQSDKGSIPDRFSAQQFSDYHSELNMSSLELGDSALYFCASSLNPGGHGNEQFFGPGTRLTVL.

This clone was counted once. The V call is TRBV5-1, the J call TRBJ1-5; D may be TRBD1 (5 bases). CDR3 length: 14 residues. Trimming cost V 4 bases and J 5 bases, with 13 bases left between them. Per the germline V gene, CDR1 is SGHRS and CDR2 is YFSETQ. CDR3 DNA sequence: TGCGCCAGCAGCACCCCGGACATTTATCAGCCCCAGCATTTT. As protein: CASSTPDIYQPQHF.

The rearrangement uses TRBV29-1 and TRBJ2-2; 8 nucleotides align to TRBD1. V shed 7 bases, J shed 6 bases, and the junction held 4 bases outside the gene matches. Germline V gene lookup returns CDR1 SQVTM and CDR2 ANQGSEA. CDR3 length equals 12 residues. CDR3 loop: CSGRGPAGELFF. CDR3 sequence (DNA): TGCAGCGGCAGGGGGCCCGCCGGGGAGCTGTTTTTT.

The rearrangement uses TRBV5-1 and TRBJ1-3; possible D gene TRBD1, 6 bases. Germline V gene data show CDR1 as SGHRS and CDR2 as YFSETQ. CDR3 length equals 15 residues. Trimming took off 2 bases at V and 0 bases at J, with 9 bases between the two ends. In DNA form, the CDR3 reads TGCGCCAGCAGCTTCGGACAGTACTCTGGAAACACCATATATTTT. Residues: CASSFGQYSGNTIYF.

V usage is TRBV7-3 and J usage is TRBJ2-1, with 14 bases aligning to TRBD2. With V trimmed by 7 bases and J by 8 bases, 4 bases remained unmatched. CDR1 and CDR2 from the germline V gene are SGHTA and FQGTGA. The CDR3 has 14 residues. In nucleotides, the CDR3 is TGTGCCAGCACCCCGGGACTAGCGGGAGATGAGCAGTTCTTC. Residues: CASTPGLAGDEQFF.

The CDR3 here is CASSVDAGPYNEQFF. Written as DNA, the CDR3 is TGTGCCAGCAGCGTAGACGCCGGGCCTTACAATGAGCAGTTCTTC. The chain couples TRBV9 to TRBJ2-1; no definite D call. Trimming took 0 bases from V and 4 from J, leaving 11 bases between them. The CDR3 has 15 amino acids. Germline lookup yields CDR1 SGDLS and CDR2 YYNGEE.

This chain joins TRBV5-1 and TRBJ1-1; D may be TRBD1 (6 bases). Looked up from germline, CDR1 is SGHRS and CDR2 is YFSETQ. This CDR3 has 14 amino acids. Trimming pared 4 bases from V and 5 bases from J, leaving 15 bases between. The CDR3 is CASSGTRGRTEAFF. CDR3 coding DNA: TGCGCCAGCAGCGGGACCAGGGGTCGAACTGAAGCTTTCTTT.

This chain links TRBV2 with TRBJ2-1; D possibly uses TRBD1 or TRBD2 (5 bases each). The germline V and J ends were trimmed by 6 bases and 5 bases, with 8 bases remaining between them. Germline CDR1 reads SNHLY; CDR2 reads FYNNEI. The CDR3 sequence is 12 residues long. The CDR3 loop reads CASRRGDNEQFF. The CDR3 DNA is TGTGCCAGCAGGCGAGGGGACAATGAGCAGTTCTTC.